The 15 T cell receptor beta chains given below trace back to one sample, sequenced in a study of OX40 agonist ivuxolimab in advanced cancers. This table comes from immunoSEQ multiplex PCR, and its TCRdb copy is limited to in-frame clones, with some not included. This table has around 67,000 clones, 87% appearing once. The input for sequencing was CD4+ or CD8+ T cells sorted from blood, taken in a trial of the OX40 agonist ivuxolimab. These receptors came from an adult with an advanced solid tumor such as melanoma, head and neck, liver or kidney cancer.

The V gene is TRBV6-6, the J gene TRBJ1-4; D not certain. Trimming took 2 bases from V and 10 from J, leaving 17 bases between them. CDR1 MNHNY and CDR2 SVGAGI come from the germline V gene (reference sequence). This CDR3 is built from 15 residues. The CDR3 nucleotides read TGTGCCAGCAGTTACGGGCGGGGAGGTCAAGGAAAACTGTTTTTT. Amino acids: CASSYGRGGQGKLFF.

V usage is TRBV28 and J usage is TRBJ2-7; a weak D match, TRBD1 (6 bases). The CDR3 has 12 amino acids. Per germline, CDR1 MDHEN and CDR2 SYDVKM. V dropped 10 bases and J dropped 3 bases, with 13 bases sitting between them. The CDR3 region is CATRARGYEQYF. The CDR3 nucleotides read TGTGCCACCAGGGCCAGGGGCTACGAGCAGTACTTC.

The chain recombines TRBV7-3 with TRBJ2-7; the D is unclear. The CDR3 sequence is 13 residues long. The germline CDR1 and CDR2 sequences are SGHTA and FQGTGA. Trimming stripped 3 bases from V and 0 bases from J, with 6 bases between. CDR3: CASSFQSSYEQYF. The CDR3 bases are TGTGCCAGCAGCTTCCAGAGCTCCTACGAGCAGTACTTC.

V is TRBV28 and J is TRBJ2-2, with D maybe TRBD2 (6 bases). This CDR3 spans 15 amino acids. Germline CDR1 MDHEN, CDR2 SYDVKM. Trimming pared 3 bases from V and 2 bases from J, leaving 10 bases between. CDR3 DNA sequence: TGTGCCAGCAGTTTCGGGGGTCTCAACACCGGGGAGCTGTTTTTT. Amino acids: CASSFGGLNTGELFF.

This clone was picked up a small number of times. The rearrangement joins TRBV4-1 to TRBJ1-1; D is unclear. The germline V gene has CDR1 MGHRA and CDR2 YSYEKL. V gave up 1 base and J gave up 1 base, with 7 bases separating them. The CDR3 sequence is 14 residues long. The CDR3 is CASSQGLANTEAFF. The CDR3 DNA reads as TGCGCCAGCAGCCAAGGATTAGCGAACACTGAAGCTTTCTTT.

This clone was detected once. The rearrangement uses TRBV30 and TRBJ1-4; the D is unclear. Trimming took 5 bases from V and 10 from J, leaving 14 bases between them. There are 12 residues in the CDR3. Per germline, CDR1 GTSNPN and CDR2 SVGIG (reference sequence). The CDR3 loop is CAWGPGAGKLFF. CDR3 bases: TGTGCCTGGGGACCGGGAGCGGGAAAACTGTTTTTT. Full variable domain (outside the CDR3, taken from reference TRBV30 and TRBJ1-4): SQTIHQWPATLVQPVGSPLSLECTVEGTSNPNLYWYRQAAGRGLQLLFYSVGIGQISSEVPQNLSASRPQDRQFILSSKKLLLSDSGFYLCAWGPGAGKLFFGSGTQLSVL.

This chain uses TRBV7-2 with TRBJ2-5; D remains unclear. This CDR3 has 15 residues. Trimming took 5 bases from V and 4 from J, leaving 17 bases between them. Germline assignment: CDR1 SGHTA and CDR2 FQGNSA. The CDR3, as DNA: TGTGCCAGCAGCCCCATTGCGGTGTTTGGAGAGACCCAGTACTTC. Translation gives CASSPIAVFGETQYF. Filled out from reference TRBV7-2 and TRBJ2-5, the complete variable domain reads GAGVSQSPSNKVTEKGKDVELRCDPISGHTALYWYRQSLGQGLEFLIYFQGNSAPDKSGLPSDRFSAERTGGSVSTLTIQRTQQEDSAVYLCASSPIAVFGETQYFGPGTRLLVL.

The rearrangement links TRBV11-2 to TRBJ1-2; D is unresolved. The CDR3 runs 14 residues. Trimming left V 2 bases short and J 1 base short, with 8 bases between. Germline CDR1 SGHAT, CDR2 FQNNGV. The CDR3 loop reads CASSLRTDNYGYTF. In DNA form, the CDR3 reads TGTGCCAGCAGCTTAAGGACGGATAACTATGGCTACACCTTC.

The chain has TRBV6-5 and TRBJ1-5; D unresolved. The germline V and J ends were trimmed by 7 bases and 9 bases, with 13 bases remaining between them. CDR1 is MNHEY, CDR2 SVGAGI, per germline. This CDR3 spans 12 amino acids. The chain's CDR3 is CASNLLHMPQHF. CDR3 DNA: TGTGCCAGCAACCTACTCCATATGCCCCAGCATTTT.

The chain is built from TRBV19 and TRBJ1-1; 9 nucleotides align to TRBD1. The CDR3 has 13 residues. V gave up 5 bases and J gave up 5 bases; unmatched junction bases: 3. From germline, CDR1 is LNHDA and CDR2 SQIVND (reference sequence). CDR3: CASSLDRGTEAFF. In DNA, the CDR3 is TGTGCCAGTAGTCTCGACAGGGGGACTGAAGCTTTCTTT.

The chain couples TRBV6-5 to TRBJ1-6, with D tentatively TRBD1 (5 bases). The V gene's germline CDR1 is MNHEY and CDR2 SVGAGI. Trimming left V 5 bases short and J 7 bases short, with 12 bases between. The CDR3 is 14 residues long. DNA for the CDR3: TGTGCCAGCAGTCCCCGGGGGGAGAATTCACCCCTCCACTTT. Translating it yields CASSPRGENSPLHF.

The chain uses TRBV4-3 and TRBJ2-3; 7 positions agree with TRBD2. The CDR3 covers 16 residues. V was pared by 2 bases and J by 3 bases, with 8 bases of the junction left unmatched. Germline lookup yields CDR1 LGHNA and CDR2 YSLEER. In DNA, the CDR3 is TGCGCCAGCAGCCAAACGTCGGGGGGAGGTACAGATACGCAGTATTTT. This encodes CASSQTSGGGTDTQYF.

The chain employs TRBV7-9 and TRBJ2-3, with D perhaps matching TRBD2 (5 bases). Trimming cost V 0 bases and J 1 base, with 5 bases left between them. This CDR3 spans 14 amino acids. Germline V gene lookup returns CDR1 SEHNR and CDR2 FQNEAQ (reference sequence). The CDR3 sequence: CASSLAGGTDTQYF. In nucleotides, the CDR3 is TGTGCCAGCAGCTTAGCCGGGGGCACAGATACGCAGTATTTT.

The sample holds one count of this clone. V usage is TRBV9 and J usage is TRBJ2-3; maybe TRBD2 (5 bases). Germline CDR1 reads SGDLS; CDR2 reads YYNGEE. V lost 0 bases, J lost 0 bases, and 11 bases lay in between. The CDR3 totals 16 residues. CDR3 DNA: TGTGCCAGCAGCGTAGCGGCGGGCATTAGCACAGATACGCAGTATTTT. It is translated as CASSVAAGISTDTQYF.

CDR3 in amino acids: CASNPGGMASGANVLTF. For the CDR3, the DNA is TGTGCCAGCAACCCGGGGGGTATGGCGTCTGGGGCCAACGTCCTGACTTTC. V is TRBV5-8 and J is TRBJ2-6; 7 positions match TRBD2. V lost 6 bases, J lost 1 base, and 10 bases stayed unmatched. The CDR3 length is 17 residues. CDR1 and CDR2 from the germline V gene are SGHTS and YDEGEE.